This TCR beta chain comes out of a study of T cell responses to AZD1222 COVID-19 vaccine. Data came from immunoSEQ multiplex PCR; TCRdb stores just in-frame clones and leaves some out. The sample records 90,000 to 150,000 clones, 80% to 90% being singletons. The CDR3 runs to 13 residues. The germline gives CDR1 MNHEY, CDR2 SVGEGT. Trimming removed 4 bases from V and 7 bases from J, with 11 bases in between. The specimen was peripheral blood, collected 28 days after the second AZD1222 dose. This clonotype originated in an adult who received the AZD1222 COVID-19 vaccine. The rearrangement joins TRBV6-2 or TRBV6-3 to TRBJ1-5, with D possibly being TRBD1 (5 bases). The CDR3 sequence: CASSWDLRQPQHF. The DNA for the CDR3 is TGTGCCAGCAGTTGGGACCTAAGGCAGCCCCAGCATTTT.